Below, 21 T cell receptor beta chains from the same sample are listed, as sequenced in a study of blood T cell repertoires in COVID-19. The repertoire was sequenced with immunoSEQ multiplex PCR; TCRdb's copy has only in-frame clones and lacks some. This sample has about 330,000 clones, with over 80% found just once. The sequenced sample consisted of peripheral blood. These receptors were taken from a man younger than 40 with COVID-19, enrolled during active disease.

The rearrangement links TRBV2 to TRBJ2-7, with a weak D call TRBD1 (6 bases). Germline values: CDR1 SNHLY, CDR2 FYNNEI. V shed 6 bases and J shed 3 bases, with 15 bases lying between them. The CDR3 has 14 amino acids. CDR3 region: CASRGQSGGYEQYF. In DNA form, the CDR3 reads TGTGCCAGCAGAGGACAGAGTGGTGGCTACGAGCAGTACTTC.

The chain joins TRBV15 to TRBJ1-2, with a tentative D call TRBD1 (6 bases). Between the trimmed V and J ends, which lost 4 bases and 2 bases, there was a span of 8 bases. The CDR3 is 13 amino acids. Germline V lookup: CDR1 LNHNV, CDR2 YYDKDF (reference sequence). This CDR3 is CATSIGQNYGYTF. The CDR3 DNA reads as TGTGCCACCAGCATTGGACAGAACTATGGCTACACCTTC.

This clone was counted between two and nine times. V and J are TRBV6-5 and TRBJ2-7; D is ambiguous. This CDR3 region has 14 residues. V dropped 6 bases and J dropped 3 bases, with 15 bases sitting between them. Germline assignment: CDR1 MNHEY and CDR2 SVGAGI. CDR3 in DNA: TGTGCCAGCAGCGCTCAGTCTCCCCTCTACGAGCAGTACTTC. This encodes CASSAQSPLYEQYF.

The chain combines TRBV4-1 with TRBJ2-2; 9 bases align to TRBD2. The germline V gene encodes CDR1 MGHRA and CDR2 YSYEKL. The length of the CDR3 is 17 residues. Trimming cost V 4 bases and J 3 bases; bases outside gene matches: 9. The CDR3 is CASSLLPEREDTGELFF. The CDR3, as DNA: TGCGCCAGCAGCCTTCTCCCTGAGCGGGAGGACACCGGGGAGCTGTTTTTT.

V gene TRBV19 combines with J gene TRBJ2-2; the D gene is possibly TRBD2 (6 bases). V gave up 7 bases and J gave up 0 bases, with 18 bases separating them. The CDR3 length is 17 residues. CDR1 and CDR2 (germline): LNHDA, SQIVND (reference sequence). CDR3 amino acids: CASTASRGASNTGELFF. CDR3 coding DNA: TGTGCCAGTACCGCCTCGCGGGGCGCTTCGAACACCGGGGAGCTGTTTTTT.

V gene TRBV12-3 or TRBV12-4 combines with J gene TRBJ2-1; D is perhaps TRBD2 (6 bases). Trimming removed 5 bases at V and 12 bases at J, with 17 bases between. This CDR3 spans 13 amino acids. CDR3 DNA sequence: TGTGCCAGCAGTCCACAGAGGAGGGGTAGGCAGTTCTTC. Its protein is CASSPQRRGRQFF.

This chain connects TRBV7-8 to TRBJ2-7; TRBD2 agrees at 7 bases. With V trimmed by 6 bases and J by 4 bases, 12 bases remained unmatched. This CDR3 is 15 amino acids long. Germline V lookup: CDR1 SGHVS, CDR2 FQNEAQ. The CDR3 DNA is TGTGCCAGCAGTCAAACGGGGGGATACTTATACGAGCAGTACTTC. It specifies CASSQTGGYLYEQYF. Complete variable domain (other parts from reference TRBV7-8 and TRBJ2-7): GAGVSQSPRYKVAKRGQDVALRCDPISGHVSLFWYQQALGQGPEFLTYFQNEAQLDKSGLPSDRFFAERPEGSVSTLKIQRTQQEDSAVYLCASSQTGGYLYEQYFGPGTRLTVT.

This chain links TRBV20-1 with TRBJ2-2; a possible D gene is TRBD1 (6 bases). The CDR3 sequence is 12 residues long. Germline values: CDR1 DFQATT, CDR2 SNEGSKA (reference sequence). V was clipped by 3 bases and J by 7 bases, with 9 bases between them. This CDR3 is CSASTGYGELFF. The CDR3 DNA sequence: TGCAGTGCTAGTACAGGGTACGGGGAGCTGTTTTTT.

The CDR3 DNA follows: TGTGCCAGCAGCTTAGGATCTAGCGGATACCCCTACGAGCAGTACTTC. It codes for CASSLGSSGYPYEQYF. The J gene is TRBJ2-7, the V gene TRBV7-8; 7 bases align to TRBD2. The CDR3 loop spans 16 amino acids. Per the germline V gene, CDR1 is SGHVS and CDR2 is FQNEAQ. The junction had 8 bases not matched to a gene; V was cut back by 1 base and J by 2 bases. Complete variable domain (other parts from reference TRBV7-8 and TRBJ2-7): GAGVSQSPRYKVAKRGQDVALRCDPISGHVSLFWYQQALGQGPEFLTYFQNEAQLDKSGLPSDRFFAERPEGSVSTLKIQRTQQEDSAVYLCASSLGSSGYPYEQYFGPGTRLTVT.

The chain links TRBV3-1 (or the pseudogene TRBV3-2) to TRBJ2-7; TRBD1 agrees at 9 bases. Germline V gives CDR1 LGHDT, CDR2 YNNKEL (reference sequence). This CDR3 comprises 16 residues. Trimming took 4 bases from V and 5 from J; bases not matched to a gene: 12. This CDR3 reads CASSRDSGTGSHEQYF. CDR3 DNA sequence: TGTGCCAGCAGCCGAGATTCCGGGACAGGGTCCCACGAGCAGTACTTC.

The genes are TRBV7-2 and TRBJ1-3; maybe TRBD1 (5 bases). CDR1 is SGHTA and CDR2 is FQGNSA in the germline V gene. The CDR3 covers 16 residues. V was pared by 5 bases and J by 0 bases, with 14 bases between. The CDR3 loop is CASSPNGGSSGNTIYF. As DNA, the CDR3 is TGTGCCAGCAGCCCCAATGGGGGGAGCTCTGGAAACACCATATATTTT. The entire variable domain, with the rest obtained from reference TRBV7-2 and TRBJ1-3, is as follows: GAGVSQSPSNKVTEKGKDVELRCDPISGHTALYWYRQSLGQGLEFLIYFQGNSAPDKSGLPSDRFSAERTGGSVSTLTIQRTQQEDSAVYLCASSPNGGSSGNTIYFGEGSWLTVV.

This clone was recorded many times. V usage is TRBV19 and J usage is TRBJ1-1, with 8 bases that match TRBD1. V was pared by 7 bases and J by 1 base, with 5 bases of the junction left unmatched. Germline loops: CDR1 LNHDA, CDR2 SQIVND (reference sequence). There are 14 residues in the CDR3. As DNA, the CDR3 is TGTGCCAGTACCAGGGGGCTAGGGAACACTGAAGCTTTCTTT. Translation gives CASTRGLGNTEAFF.

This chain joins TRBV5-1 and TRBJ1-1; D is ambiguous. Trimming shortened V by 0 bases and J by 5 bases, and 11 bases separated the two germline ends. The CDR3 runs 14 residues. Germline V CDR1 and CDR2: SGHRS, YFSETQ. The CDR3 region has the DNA TGCGCCAGCAGCTTGGAGTTGTCGGGGACTGAAGCTTTCTTT. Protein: CASSLELSGTEAFF.

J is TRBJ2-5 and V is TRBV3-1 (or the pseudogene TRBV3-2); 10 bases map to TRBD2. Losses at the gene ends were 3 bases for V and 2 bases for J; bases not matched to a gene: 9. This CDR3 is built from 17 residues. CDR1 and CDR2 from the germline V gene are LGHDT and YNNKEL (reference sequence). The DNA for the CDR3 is TGTGCCAGCAGCCATTCCTGGGGACTAGCGTTGCAAGAGACCCAGTACTTC. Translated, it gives CASSHSWGLALQETQYF.

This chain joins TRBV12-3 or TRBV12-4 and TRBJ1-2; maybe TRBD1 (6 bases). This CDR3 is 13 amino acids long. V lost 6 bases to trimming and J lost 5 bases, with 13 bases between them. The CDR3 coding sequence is TGTGCCAGCAGGTCGGACAGCTGGTATGGCTACACCTTC. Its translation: CASRSDSWYGYTF.

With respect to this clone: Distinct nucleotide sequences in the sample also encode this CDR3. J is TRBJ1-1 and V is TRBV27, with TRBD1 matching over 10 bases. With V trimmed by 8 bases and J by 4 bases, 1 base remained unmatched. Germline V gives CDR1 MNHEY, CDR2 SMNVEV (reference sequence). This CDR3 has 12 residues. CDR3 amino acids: CASWDRGTEAFF. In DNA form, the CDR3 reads TGTGCCAGCTGGGACAGGGGCACTGAAGCTTTCTTT.

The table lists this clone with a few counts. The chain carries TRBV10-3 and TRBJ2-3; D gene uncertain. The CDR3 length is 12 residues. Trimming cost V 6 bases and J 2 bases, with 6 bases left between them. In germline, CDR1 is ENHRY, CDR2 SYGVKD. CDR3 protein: CAIRTLTDTQYF. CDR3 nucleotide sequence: TGTGCCATCAGGACTCTCACAGATACGCAGTATTTT.

The CDR3 protein is CASSPKGTGYGYTF. CDR3 in DNA: TGTGCCAGCTCACCCAAAGGGACAGGCTATGGCTACACCTTC. The chain joins TRBV18 to TRBJ1-2; TRBD1 aligns across 8 bases. Germline loops: CDR1 KGHSH, CDR2 LQKENI. V shed 3 bases, J shed 4 bases, and the junction held 4 bases outside the gene matches. The CDR3 sequence is 14 residues long. The variable domain in full, completed from reference TRBV18 and TRBJ1-2, reads NAGVMQNPRHLVRRRGQEARLRCSPMKGHSHVYWYRQLPEEGLKFMVYLQKENIIDESGMPKERFSAEFPKEGPSILRIQQVVRGDSAAYFCASSPKGTGYGYTFGSGTRLTVV.

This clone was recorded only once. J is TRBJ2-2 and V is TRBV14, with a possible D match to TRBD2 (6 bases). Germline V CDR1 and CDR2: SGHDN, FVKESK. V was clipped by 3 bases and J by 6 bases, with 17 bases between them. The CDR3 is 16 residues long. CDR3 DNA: TGTGCCAGCAGCCATCCGGCGTCGGGGGACCCCGGGGAGCTGTTTTTT. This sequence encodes CASSHPASGDPGELFF.

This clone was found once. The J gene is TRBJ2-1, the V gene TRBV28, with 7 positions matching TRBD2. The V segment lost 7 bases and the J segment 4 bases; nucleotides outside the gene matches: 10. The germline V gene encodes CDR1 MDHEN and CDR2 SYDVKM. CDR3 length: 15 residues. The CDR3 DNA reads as TGTGCCAGCACCGCACCGGGACTATTTTACAATGAGCAGTTCTTC. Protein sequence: CASTAPGLFYNEQFF.

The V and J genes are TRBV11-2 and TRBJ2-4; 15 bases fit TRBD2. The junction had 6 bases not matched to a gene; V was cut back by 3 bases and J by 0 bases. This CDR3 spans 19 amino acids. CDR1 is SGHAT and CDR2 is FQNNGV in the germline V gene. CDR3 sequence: CASSLGLAGGGLAKNIQYF. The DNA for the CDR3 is TGTGCCAGCAGCTTGGGACTAGCGGGGGGCGGACTAGCCAAAAACATTCAGTACTTC.